This TCR beta chain was sequenced for a study of T cells in Graves' hyperthyroidism and ophthalmopathy. Used for diagnoses were clinical symptoms, serum thyroxine and TRAb, thyroid ultrasound and orbital computed tomography. The TCR beta CDR3 regions underwent amplification using RNA transcripts as the source. The HTBI primer set was used in a first-round RT-PCR of the TCR CDR3. TCRdb independently ran MiXCR on the multiplex PCR reads; one entry per CDR3 protein. The sample includes about 560,000 distinct CDR3 sequences, over 15% seen only once; the top ten take around 18%. Study-level results: Model output signaled ophthalmopathy a median about seven months ahead of onset. Blood shared most expanded thyroid clonotypes above 0.001.

Germline values: CDR1 SGHRS, CDR2 YFSETQ. Trimming left V 4 bases short and J 7 bases short, with 15 bases between. The CDR3 consists of 15 residues. The table lists this clonotype with a few counts. Its antigen is currently unknown. The specimen was blood. The rearrangement joins TRBV5-1 to TRBJ1-6; possible D gene TRBD1, 5 bases. This clonotype originated in a woman aged 18-35 years with Graves' hyperthyroidism. The CDR3 region is CASSGSQGGNSPLHF. The CDR3 bases are TGCGCCAGCAGCGGGAGTCAGGGCGGCAATTCACCCCTCCACTTT.